This T cell receptor (beta chain) was identified in a study of blood T cell repertoires in COVID-19. Study-level information: The United States, Italy and Spain supplied acute and convalescent COVID-19 samples. PBMCs, B-cell-depleted T cells, or T cells were the source of the cDNA or gDNA that made up the material.

Germline V gene lookup returns CDR1 PRHDT and CDR2 FYEKMQ (reference sequence). Trimming stripped 4 bases from V and 2 bases from J, with 3 bases between. The CDR3 consists of 12 residues. Original data processing: It was from reference gene primer amplification that nucleated cell counts were estimated. Repertoires were generated with immunoSEQ multiplex PCR, while TCRdb's copy carries only in-frame clones and drops some. For V, J and clone size, that table is used; D and trimming come from the DNA. The repertoire holds around 73,000 clones, 82% seen once, with roughly 4% in the top ten. Sequences were obtained from peripheral blood. The chain is built from TRBV13 and TRBJ2-1; D is undetermined. This clonotype originated in a woman aged 60 to 75 with acute or convalescent COVID-19. CDR3 loop: CASSSAYNEQFF. In DNA form, the CDR3 reads TGTGCCAGCAGCTCCGCCTACAATGAGCAGTTCTTC.